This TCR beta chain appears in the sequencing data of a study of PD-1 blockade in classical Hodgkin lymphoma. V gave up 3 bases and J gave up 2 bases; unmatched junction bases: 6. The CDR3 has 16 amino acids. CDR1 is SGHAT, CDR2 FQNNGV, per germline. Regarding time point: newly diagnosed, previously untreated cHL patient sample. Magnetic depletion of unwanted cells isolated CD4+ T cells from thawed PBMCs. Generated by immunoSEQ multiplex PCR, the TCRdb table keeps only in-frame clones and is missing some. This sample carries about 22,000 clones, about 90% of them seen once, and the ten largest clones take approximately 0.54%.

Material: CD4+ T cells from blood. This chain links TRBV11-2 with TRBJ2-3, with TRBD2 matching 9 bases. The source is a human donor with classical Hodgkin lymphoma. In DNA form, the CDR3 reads TGTGCCAGCAGCTTGGGCAGCGGGGGGCCCACAGATACGCAGTATTTT. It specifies CASSLGSGGPTDTQYF.